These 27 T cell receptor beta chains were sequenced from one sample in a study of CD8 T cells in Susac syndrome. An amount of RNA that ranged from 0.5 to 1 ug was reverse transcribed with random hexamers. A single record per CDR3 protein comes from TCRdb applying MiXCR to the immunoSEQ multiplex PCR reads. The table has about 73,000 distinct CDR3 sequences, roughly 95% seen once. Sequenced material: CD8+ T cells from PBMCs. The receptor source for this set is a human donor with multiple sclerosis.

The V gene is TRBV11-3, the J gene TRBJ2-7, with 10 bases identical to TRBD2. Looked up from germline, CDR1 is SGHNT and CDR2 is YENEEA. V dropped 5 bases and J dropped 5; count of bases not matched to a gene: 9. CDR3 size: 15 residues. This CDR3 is CASSLRGTSADEQYF. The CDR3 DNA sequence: TGTGCCAGCAGCCTCCGCGGGACTAGCGCAGACGAGCAGTACTTC.

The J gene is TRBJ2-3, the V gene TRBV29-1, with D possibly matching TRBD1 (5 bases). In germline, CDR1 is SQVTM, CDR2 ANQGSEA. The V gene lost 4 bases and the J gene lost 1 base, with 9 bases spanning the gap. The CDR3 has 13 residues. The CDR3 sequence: CSVGRAGTDTQYF. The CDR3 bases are TGCAGCGTTGGCAGGGCTGGCACAGATACGCAGTATTTT.

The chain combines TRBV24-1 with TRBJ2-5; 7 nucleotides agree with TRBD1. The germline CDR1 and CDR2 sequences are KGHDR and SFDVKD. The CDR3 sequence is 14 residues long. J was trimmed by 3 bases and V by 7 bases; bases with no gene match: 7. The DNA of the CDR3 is TGTGCCACCAGCAACGCCGGGACAGAAGAGACCCAGTACTTC. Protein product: CATSNAGTEETQYF.

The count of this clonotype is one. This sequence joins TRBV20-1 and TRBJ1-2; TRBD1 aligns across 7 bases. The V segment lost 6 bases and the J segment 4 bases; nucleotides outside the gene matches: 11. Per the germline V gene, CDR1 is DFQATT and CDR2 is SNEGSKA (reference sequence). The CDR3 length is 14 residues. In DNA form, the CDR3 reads TGCAGTGCCGTCGACAGGGCTTCTTCCTATGGCTACACCTTC. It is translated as CSAVDRASSYGYTF.

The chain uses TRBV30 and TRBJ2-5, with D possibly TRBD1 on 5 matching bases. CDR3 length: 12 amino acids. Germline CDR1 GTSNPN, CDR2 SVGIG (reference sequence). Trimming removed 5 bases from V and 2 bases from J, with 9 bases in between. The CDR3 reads CAWQGIQETQYF. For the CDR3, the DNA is TGTGCCTGGCAGGGTATTCAAGAGACCCAGTACTTC.

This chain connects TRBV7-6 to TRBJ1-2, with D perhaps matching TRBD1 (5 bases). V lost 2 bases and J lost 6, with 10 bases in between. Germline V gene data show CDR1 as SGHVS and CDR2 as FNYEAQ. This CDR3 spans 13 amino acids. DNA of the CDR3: TGTGCCAGCAGCTTACAGGGTTGGAATGGCTACACCTTC. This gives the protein CASSLQGWNGYTF. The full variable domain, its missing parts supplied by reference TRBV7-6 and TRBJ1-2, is GAGVSQSPRYKVTKRGQDVALRCDPISGHVSLYWYRQALGQGPEFLTYFNYEAQQDKSGLPNDRFSAERPEGSISTLTIQRTEQRDSAMYRCASSLQGWNGYTFGSGTRLTVV.

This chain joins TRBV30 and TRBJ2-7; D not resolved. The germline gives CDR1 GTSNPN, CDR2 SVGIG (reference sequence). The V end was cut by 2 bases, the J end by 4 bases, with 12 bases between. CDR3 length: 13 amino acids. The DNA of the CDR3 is TGTGCCTGGAGTTCGGGTTCGGTTTACGAGCAGTACTTC. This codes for CAWSSGSVYEQYF.

In nucleotides, the CDR3 is TGCAGTGCTAAATGGACAGGGGATAACTATGGCTACACCTTC. Encoded protein: CSAKWTGDNYGYTF. The chain joins TRBV20-1 to TRBJ1-2; 9 bases are shared with TRBD1. Losses at the gene ends were 4 bases for V and 1 base for J; bases not matched to a gene: 4. The length of the CDR3 is 14 residues. Germline-derived CDR1 and CDR2 are DFQATT and SNEGSKA (reference sequence).

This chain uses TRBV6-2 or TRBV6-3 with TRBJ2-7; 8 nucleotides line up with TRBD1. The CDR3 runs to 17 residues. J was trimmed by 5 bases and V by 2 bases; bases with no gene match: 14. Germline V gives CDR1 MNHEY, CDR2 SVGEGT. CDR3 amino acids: CASSYHRTGSVRDEQYF. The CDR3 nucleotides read TGTGCCAGCAGTTACCATCGGACAGGGTCGGTTCGTGACGAGCAGTACTTC.

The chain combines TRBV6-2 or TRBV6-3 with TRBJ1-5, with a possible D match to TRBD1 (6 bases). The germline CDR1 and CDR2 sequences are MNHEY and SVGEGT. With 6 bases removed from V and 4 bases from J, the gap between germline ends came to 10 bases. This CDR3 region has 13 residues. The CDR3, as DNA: TGTGCCAGCAGACAGGGCCGTAATCAGCCCCAGCATTTT. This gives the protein CASRQGRNQPQHF.

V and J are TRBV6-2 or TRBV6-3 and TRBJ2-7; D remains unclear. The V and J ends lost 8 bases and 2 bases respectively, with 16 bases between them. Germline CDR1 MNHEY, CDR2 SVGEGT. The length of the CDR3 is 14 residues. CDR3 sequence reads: CASFSPTVPYEQYF. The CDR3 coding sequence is TGTGCCAGCTTTTCACCGACGGTCCCCTACGAGCAGTACTTC.

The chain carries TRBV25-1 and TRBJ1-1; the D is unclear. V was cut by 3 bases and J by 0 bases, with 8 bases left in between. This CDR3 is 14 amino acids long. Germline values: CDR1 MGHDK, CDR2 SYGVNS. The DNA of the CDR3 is TGTGCCAGCAGTGACTTGCAGATGAACACTGAAGCTTTCTTT. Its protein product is CASSDLQMNTEAFF.

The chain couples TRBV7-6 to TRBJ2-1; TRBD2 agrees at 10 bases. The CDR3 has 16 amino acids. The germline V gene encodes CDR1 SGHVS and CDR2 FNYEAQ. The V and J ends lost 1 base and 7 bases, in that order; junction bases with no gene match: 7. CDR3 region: CASSLEIAGGRNEQFF. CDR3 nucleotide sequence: TGTGCCAGCAGCTTAGAAATAGCGGGAGGACGGAATGAGCAGTTCTTC.

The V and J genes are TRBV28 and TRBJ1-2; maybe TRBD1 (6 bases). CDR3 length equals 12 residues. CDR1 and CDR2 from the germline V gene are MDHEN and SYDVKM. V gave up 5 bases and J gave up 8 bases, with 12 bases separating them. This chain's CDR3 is CASSPGVGGYTF. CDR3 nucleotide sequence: TGTGCCAGCAGTCCAGGGGTGGGGGGCTACACCTTC.

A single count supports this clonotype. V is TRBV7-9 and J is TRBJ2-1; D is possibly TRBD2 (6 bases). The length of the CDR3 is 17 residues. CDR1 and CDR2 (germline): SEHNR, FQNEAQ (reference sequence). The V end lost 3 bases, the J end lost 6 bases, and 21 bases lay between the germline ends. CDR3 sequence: CASSFSVGGDHSNEQFF. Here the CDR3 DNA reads TGTGCCAGCAGCTTTTCTGTAGGAGGGGACCACTCCAATGAGCAGTTCTTC. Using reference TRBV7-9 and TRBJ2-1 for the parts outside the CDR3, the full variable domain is DTGVSQNPRHKITKRGQNVTFRCDPISEHNRLYWYRQTLGQGPEFLTYFQNEAQLEKSRLLSDRFSAERPKGSFSTLEIQRTEQGDSAMYLCASSFSVGGDHSNEQFFGPGTRLTVL.

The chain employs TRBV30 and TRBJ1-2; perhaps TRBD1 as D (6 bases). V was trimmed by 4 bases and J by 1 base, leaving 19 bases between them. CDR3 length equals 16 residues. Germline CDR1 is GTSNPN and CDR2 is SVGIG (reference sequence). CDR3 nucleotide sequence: TGTGCCTGGAAGGGGGGGCAGAAGATAGTTAACTATGGCTACACCTTC. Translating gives CAWKGGQKIVNYGYTF.

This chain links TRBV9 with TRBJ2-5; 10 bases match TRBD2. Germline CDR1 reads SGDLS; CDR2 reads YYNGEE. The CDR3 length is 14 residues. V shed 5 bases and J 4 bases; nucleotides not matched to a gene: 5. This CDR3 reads CASSGSGGGETQYF. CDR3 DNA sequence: TGTGCCAGCAGTGGAAGCGGGGGGGGAGAGACCCAGTACTTC. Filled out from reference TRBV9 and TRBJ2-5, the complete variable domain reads DSGVTQTPKHLITATGQRVTLRCSPRSGDLSVYWYQQSLDQGLQFLIQYYNGEERAKGNILERFSAQQFPDLHSELNLSSLELGDSALYFCASSGSGGGETQYFGPGTRLLVL.

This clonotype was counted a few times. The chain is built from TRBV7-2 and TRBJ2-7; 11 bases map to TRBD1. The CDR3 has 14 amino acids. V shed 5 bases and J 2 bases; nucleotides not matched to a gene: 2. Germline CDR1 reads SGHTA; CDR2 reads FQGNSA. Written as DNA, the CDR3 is TGTGCCAGCAGCCCGGGACAGGGGGCCTACGAGCAGTACTTC. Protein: CASSPGQGAYEQYF.

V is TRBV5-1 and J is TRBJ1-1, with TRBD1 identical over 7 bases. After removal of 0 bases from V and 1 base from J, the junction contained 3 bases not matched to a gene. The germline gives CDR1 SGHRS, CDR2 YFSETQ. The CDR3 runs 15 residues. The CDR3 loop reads CASSLGQGGNTEAFF. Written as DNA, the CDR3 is TGCGCCAGCAGCTTGGGACAGGGAGGGAACACTGAAGCTTTCTTT.

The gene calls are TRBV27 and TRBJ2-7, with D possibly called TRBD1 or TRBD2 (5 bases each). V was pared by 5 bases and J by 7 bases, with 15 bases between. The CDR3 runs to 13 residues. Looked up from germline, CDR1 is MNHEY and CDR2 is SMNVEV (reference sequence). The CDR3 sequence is CASSQRDAREQYF. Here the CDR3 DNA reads TGTGCCAGCAGTCAACGGGACGCCCGAGAGCAGTACTTC.

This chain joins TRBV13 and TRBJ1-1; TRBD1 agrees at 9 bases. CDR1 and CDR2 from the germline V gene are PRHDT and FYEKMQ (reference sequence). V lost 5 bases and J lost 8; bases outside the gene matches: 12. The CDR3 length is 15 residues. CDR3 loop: CASSLTPGQGEEAFF. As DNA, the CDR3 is TGTGCCAGCAGCCTCACTCCGGGACAGGGAGAAGAAGCTTTCTTT.

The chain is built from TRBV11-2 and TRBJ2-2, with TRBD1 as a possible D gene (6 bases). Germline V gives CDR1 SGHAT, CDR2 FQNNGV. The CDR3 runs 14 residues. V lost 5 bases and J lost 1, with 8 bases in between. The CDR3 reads CASSRRGNTGELFF. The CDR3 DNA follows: TGTGCCAGCAGCCGCAGGGGGAACACCGGGGAGCTGTTTTTT.

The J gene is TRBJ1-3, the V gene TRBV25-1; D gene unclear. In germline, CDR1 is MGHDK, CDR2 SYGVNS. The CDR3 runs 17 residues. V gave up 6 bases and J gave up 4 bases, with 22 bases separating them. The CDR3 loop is CASRPVVTVHSGNTIYF. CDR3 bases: TGTGCCAGCAGGCCAGTAGTTACAGTCCATTCGGGAAACACCATATATTTT.

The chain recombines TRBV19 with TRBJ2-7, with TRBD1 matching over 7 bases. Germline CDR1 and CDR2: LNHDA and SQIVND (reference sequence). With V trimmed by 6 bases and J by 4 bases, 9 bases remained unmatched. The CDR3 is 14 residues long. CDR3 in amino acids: CASSTGAGPYEQYF. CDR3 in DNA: TGTGCCAGTAGCACAGGGGCCGGACCATACGAGCAGTACTTC.

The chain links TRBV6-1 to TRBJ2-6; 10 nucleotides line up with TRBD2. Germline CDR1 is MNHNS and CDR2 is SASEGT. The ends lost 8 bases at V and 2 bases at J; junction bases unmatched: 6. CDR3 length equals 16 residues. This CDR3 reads CASLLAGGTGANVLTF. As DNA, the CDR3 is TGTGCCAGCCTTTTAGCGGGAGGTACTGGGGCCAACGTCCTGACTTTC.

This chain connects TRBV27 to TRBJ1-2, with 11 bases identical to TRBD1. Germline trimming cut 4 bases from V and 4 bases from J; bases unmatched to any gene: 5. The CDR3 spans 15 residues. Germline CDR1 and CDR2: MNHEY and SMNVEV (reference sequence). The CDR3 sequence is CASSSGTGGGYGYTF. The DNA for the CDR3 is TGTGCCAGCAGTTCAGGGACAGGGGGAGGCTATGGCTACACCTTC.

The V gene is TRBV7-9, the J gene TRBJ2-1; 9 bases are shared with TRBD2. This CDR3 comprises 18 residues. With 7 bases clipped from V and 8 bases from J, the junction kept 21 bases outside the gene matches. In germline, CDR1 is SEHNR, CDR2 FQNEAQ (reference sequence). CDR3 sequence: CASTPWPLAGGRRDEQFF. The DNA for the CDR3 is TGTGCCAGCACCCCATGGCCCTTGGCGGGGGGGCGGAGGGATGAGCAGTTCTTC.